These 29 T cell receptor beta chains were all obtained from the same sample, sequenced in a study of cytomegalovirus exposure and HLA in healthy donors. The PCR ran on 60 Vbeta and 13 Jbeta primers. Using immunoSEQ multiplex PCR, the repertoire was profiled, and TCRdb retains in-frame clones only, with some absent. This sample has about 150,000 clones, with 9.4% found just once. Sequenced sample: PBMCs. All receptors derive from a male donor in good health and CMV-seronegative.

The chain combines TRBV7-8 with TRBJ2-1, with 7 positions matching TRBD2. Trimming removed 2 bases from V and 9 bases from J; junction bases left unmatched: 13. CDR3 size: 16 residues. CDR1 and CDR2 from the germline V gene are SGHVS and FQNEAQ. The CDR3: CASSLRMGGREGEQFF. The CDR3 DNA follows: TGTGCCAGCAGCTTAAGAATGGGCGGGAGAGAGGGTGAGCAGTTCTTC.

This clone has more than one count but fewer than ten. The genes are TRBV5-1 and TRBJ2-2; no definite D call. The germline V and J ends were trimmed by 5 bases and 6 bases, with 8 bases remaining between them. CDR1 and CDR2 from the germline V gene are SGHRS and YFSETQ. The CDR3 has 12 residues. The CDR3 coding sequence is TGCGCCAGCAGTATTTTCCCCGGGGAGCTGTTTTTT. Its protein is CASSIFPGELFF.

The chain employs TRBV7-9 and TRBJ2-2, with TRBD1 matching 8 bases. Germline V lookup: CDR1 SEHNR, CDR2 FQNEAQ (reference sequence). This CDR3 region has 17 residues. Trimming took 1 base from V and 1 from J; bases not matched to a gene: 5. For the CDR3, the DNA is TGTGCCAGCAGCTTAGTTGCACAGGGGGAGAACACCGGGGAGCTGTTTTTT. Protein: CASSLVAQGENTGELFF.

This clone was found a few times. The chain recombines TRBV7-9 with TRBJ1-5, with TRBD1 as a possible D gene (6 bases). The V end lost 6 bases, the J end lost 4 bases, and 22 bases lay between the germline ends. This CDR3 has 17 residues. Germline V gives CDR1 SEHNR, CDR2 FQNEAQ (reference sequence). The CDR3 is CASSLYRGGRGNQPQHF. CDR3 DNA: TGTGCCAGCAGTTTATATCGGGGGGGGCGCGGTAATCAGCCCCAGCATTTT.

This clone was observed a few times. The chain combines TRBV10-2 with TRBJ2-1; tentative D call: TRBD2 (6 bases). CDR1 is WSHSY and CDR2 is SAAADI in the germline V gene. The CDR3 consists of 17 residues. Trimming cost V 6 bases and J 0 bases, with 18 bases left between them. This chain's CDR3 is CASRGLIAERSYNEQFF. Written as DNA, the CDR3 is TGCGCCAGCAGAGGCCTTATAGCGGAGCGCTCCTACAATGAGCAGTTCTTC.

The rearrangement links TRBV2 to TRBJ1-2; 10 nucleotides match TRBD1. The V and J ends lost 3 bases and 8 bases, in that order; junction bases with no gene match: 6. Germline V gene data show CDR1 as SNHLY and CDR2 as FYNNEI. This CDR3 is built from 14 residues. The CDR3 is CASSEWDRGSGYTF. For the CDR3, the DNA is TGTGCCAGCAGTGAGTGGGACAGGGGATCCGGCTACACCTTC.

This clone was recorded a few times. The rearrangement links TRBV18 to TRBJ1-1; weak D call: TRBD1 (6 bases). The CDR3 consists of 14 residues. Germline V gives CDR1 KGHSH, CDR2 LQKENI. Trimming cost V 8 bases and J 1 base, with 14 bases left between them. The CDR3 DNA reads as TGTGCCAGCAACCCCACGACAGGGAACACTGAAGCTTTCTTT. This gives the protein CASNPTTGNTEAFF.

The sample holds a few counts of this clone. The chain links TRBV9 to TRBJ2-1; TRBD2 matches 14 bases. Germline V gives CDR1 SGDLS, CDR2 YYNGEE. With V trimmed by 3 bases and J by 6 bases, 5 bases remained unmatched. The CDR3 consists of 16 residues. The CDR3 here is CASSGSGLAGANEQFF. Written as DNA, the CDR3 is TGTGCCAGCAGCGGCTCGGGACTAGCGGGAGCCAATGAGCAGTTCTTC.

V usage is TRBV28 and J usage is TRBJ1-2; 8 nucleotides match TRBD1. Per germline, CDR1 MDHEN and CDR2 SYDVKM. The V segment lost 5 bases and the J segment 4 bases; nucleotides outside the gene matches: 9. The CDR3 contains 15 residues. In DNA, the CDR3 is TGTGCCAGCAGTCGGGACAGGTTTTATATCTATGGCTACACCTTC. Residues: CASSRDRFYIYGYTF.

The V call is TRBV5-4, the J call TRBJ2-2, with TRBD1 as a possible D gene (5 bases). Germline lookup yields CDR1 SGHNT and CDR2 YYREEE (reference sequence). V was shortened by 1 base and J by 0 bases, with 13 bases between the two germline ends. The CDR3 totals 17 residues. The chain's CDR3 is CASSLKGISPNTGELFF. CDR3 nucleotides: TGTGCCAGCAGCTTGAAGGGGATTAGCCCGAACACCGGGGAGCTGTTTTTT. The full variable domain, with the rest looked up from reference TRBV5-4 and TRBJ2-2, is ETGVTQSPTHLIKTRGQQVTLRCSSQSGHNTVSWYQQALGQGPQFIFQYYREEENGRGNFPPRFSGLQFPNYSSELNVNALELDDSALYLCASSLKGISPNTGELFFGEGSRLTVL.

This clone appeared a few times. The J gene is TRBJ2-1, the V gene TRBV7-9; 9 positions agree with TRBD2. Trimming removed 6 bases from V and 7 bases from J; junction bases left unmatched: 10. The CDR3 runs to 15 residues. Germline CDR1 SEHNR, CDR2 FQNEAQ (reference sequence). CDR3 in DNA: TGTGCCAGCAGGGCTAGCGGGATAATTACGAATGAGCAGTTCTTC. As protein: CASRASGIITNEQFF. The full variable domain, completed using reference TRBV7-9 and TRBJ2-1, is DTGVSQNPRHKITKRGQNVTFRCDPISEHNRLYWYRQTLGQGPEFLTYFQNEAQLEKSRLLSDRFSAERPKGSFSTLEIQRTEQGDSAMYLCASRASGIITNEQFFGPGTRLTVL.

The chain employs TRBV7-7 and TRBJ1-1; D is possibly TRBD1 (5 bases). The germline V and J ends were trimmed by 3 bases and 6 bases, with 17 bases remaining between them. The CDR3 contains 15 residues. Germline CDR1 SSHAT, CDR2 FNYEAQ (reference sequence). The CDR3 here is CASSFDFGGESEAFF. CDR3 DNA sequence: TGTGCCAGCAGCTTCGACTTCGGGGGGGAGTCTGAAGCTTTCTTT.

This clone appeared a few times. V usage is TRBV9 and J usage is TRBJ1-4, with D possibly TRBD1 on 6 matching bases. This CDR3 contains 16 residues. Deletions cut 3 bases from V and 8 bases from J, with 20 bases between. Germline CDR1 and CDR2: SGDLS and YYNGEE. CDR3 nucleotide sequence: TGTGCCAGCAGCGCCGAGGTCGGGGGGCTAGAAGAAAAACTGTTTTTT. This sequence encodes CASSAEVGGLEEKLFF.

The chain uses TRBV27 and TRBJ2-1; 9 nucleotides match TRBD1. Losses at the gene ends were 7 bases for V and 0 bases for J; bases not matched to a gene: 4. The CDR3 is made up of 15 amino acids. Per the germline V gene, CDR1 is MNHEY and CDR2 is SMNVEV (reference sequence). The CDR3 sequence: CASIDRGSSYNEQFF. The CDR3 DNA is TGTGCCAGCATTGACAGGGGGAGCTCCTACAATGAGCAGTTCTTC.

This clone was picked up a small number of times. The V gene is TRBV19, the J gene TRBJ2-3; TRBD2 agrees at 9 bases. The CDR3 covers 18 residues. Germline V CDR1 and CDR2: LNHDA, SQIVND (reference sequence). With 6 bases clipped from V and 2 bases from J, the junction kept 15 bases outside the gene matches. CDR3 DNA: TGTGCCAGTAGCAACGACGGTGGGCTAGCGGGGTTCACAGATACGCAGTATTTT. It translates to CASSNDGGLAGFTDTQYF. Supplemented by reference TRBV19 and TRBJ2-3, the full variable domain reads DGGITQSPKYLFRKEGQNVTLSCEQNLNHDAMYWYRQDPGQGLRLIYYSQIVNDFQKGDIAEGYSVSREKKESFPLTVTSAQKNPTAFYLCASSNDGGLAGFTDTQYFGPGTRLTVL.

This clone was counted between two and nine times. The DNA of the CDR3 is TGTGCCAGCAGCTGGACAGGGGGCGTCACTGAAGCTTTCTTT. It specifies CASSWTGGVTEAFF. The chain carries TRBV7-9 and TRBJ1-1; 11 bases map to TRBD1. The CDR3 runs 14 residues. Germline V lookup: CDR1 SEHNR, CDR2 FQNEAQ (reference sequence). V lost 4 bases and J lost 4; bases outside the gene matches: 2.

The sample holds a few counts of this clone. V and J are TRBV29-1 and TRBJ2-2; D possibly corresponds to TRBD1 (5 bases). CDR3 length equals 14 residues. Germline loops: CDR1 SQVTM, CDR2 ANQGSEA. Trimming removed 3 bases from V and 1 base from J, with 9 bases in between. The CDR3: CSVDAGQNTGELFF. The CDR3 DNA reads TGCAGCGTTGACGCAGGACAGAACACCGGGGAGCTGTTTTTT.

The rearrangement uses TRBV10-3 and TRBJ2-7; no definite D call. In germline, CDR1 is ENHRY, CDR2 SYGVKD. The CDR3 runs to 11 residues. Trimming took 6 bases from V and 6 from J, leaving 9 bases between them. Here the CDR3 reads CAISVAGEQYF. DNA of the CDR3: TGTGCCATCAGCGTCGCCGGCGAGCAGTACTTC.

Written as DNA, the CDR3 is TGTGCCAGCAGCTCCGGGACAGGGTTGGTAGATACGCAGTATTTT. This codes for CASSSGTGLVDTQYF. The chain has TRBV7-9 and TRBJ2-3; 9 bases are a match to TRBD1. The J segment lost 5 bases and the V segment lost 4 bases, leaving 7 bases of the junction unmatched. The length of the CDR3 is 15 residues. Germline V gene data show CDR1 as SEHNR and CDR2 as FQNEAQ (reference sequence).

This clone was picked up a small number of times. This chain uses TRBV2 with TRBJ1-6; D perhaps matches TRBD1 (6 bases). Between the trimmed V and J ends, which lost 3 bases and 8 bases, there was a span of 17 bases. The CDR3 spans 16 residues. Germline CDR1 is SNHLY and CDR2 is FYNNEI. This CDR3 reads CASSDPVGYRDSPLHF. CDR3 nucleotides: TGTGCCAGCAGTGACCCGGTAGGATACAGGGATTCACCCCTCCACTTT.

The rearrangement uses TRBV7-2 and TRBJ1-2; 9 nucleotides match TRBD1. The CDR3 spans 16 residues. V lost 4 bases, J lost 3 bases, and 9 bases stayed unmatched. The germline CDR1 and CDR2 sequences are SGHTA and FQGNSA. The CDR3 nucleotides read TGTGCCAGCAGCTCCACACACAGGGGGCTACACTATGGCTACACCTTC. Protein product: CASSSTHRGLHYGYTF.

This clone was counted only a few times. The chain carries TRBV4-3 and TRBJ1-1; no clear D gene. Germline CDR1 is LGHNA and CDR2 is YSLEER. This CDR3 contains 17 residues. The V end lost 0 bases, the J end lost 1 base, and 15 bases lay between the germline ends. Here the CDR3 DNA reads TGCGCCAGCAGCCAAGAGAAGGGTGGGGAGGGGAACACTGAAGCTTTCTTT. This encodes CASSQEKGGEGNTEAFF.

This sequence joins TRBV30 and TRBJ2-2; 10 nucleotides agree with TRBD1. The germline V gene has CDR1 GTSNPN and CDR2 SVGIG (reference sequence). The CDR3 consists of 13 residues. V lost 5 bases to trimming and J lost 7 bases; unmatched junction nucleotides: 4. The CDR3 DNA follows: TGTGCCTGGGGGACAGGGGCGAGCGGGGAGCTGTTTTTT. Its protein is CAWGTGASGELFF.

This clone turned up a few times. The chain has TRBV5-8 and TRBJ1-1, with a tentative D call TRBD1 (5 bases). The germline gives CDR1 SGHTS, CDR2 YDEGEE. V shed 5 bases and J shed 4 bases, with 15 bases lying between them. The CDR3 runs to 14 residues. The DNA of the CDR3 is TGTGCCAGCAGACGAGCAGGGTTGCTCACTGAAGCTTTCTTT. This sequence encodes CASRRAGLLTEAFF. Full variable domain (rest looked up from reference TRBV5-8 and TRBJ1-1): EAGVTQSPTHLIKTRGQQATLRCSPISGHTSVYWYQQALGLGLQFLLWYDEGEERNRGNFPPRFSGRQFPNYSSELNVNALELEDSALYLCASRRAGLLTEAFFGQGTRLTVV.

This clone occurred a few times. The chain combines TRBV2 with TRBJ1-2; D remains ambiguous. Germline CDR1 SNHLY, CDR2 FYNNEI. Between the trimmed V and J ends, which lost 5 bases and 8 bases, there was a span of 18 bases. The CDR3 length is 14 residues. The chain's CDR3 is CASSKTELGVGYTF. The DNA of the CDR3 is TGTGCCAGCAGTAAGACCGAGCTCGGGGTCGGCTACACCTTC.

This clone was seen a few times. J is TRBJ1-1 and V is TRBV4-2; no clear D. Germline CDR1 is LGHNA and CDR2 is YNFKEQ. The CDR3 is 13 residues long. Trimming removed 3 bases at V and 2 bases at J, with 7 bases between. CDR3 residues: CASSQAKNTEAFF. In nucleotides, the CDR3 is TGTGCCAGCAGCCAGGCCAAAAACACTGAAGCTTTCTTT.

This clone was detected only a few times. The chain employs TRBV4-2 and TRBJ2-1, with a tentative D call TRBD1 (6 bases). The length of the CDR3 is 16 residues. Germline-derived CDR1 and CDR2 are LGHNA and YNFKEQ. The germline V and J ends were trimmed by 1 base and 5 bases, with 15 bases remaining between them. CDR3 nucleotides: TGTGCCAGCAGCCAAGGAGGGGGAGAACAGGACAATGAGCAGTTCTTC. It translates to CASSQGGGEQDNEQFF.

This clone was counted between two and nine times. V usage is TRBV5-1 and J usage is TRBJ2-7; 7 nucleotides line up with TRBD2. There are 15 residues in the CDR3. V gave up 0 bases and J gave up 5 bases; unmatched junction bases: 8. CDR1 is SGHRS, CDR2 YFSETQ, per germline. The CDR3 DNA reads TGCGCCAGCAGCTTGGGCGGGAGAGGGAGGCACGAGCAGTACTTC. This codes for CASSLGGRGRHEQYF.

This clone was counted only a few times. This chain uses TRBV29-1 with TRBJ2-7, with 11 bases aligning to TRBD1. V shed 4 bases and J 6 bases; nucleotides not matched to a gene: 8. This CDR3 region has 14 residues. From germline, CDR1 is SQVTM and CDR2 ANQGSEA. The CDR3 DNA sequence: TGCAGCGTTGTCCCCGGACAGGGGGCTGTCGAGCAGTACTTC. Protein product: CSVVPGQGAVEQYF.